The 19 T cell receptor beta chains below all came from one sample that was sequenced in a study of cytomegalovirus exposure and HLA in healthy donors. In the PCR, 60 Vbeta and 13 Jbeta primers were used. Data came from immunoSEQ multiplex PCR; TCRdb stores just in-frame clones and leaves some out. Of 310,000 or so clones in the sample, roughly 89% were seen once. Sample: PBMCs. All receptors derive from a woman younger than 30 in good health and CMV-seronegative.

CDR3 sequence (DNA): TGCGCCAGCAGCCCGTCGGCAGGCAATGAGCAGTTCTTC. Amino acids: CASSPSAGNEQFF. The gene calls are TRBV5-1 and TRBJ2-1; no clear D gene. Per the germline V gene, CDR1 is SGHRS and CDR2 is YFSETQ. This CDR3 is built from 13 residues. The V end was cut by 4 bases, the J end by 6 bases, with 11 bases between.

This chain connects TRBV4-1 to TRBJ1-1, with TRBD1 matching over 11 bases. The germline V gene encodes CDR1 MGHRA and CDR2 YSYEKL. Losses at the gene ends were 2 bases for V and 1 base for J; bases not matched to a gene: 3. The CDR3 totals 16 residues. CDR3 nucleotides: TGCGCCAGCAGCCAACATGGACAGGGGGCGAACACTGAAGCTTTCTTT. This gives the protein CASSQHGQGANTEAFF.

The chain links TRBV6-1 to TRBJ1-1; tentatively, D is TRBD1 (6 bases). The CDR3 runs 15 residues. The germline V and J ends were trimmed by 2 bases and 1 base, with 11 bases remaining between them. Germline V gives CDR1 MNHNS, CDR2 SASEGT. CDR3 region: CASSELGGANTEAFF. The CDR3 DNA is TGTGCCAGCAGTGAACTCGGGGGGGCGAACACTGAAGCTTTCTTT.

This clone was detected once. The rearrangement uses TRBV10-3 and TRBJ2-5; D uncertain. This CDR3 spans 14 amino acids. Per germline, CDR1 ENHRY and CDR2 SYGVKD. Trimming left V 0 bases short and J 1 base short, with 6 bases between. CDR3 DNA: TGTGCCATCAGTGAGTCGAGGAGCCAAGAGACCCAGTACTTC. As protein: CAISESRSQETQYF.

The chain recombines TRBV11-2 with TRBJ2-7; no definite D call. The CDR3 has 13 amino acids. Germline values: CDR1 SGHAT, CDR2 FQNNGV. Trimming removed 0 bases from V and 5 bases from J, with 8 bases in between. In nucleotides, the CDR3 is TGTGCCAGCAGCTTAGACCCCCCCGACGAGCAGTACTTC. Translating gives CASSLDPPDEQYF.

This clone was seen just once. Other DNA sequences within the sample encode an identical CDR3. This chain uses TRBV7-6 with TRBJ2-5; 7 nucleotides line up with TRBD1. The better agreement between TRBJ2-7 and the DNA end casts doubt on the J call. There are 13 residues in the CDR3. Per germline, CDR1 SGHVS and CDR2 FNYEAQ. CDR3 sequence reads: CASSLQGAYEQYF. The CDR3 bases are TGTGCCAGCAGCCTTCAGGGGGCCTACGAGCAGTACTTC.

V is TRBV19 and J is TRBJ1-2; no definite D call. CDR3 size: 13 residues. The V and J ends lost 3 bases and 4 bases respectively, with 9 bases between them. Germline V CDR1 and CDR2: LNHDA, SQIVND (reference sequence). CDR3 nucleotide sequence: TGTGCCAGTAGTATTCGACGAGGCTATGGCTACACCTTC. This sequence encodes CASSIRRGYGYTF.

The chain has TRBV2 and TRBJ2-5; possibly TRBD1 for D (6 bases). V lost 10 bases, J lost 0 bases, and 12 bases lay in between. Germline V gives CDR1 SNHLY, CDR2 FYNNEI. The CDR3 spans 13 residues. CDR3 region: CATQRGNQETQYF. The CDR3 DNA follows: TGTGCCACCCAGAGGGGGAACCAAGAGACCCAGTACTTC.

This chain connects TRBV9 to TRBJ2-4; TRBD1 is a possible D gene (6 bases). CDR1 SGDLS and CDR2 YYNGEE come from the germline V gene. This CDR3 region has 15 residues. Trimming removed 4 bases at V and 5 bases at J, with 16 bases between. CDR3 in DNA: TGTGCCAGCAGCCTTCAGGGGAACGGGGAAAACATTCAGTACTTC. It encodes CASSLQGNGENIQYF.

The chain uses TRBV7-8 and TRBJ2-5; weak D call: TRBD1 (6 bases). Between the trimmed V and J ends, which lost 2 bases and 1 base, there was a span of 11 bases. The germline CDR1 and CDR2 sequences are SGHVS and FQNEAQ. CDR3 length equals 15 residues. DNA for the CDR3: TGTGCCAGCAGCTTAAGACAGGCAATCCAAGAGACCCAGTACTTC. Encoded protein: CASSLRQAIQETQYF.

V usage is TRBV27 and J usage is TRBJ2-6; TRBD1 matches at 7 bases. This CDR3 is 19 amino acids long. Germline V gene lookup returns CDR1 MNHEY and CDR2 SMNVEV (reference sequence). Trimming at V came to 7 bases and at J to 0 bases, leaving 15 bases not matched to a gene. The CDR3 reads CASTLAARTGLSGANVLTF. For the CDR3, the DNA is TGTGCCAGCACCTTGGCGGCCCGGACAGGCCTCTCTGGGGCCAACGTCCTGACTTTC.

The CDR3 here is CASSLVVDEQFF. CDR3 in DNA: TGTGCCAGCAGCTTAGTCGTCGATGAGCAGTTCTTC. V gene TRBV11-2 combines with J gene TRBJ2-1; D is unresolved. CDR1 is SGHAT and CDR2 is FQNNGV in the germline V gene. The CDR3 consists of 12 residues. V shed 1 base and J shed 8 bases, with 6 bases lying between them. Complete variable domain (other parts from reference TRBV11-2 and TRBJ2-1): EAGVAQSPRYKIIEKRQSVAFWCNPISGHATLYWYQQILGQGPKLLIQFQNNGVVDDSQLPKDRFSAERLKGVDSTLKIQPAKLEDSAVYLCASSLVVDEQFFGPGTRLTVL.

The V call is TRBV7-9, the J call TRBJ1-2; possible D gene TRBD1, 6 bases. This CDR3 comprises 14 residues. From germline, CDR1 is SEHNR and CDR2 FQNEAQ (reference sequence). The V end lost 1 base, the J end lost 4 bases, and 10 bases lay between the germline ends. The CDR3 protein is CASSLGTEVYGYTF. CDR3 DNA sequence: TGTGCCAGCAGCTTAGGGACAGAAGTCTATGGCTACACCTTC.

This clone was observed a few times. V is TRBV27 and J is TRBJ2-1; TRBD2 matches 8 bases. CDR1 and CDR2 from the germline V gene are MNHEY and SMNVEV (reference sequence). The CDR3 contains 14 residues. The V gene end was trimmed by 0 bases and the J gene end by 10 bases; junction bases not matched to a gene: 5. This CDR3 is CASSLSRGAREQFF. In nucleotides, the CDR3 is TGTGCCAGCAGTTTATCGCGGGGGGCAAGGGAGCAGTTCTTC.

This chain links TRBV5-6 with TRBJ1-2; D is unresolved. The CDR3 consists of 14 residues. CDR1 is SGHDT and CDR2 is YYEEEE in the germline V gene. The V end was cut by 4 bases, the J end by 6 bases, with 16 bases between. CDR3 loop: CASSREGWGNGYTF. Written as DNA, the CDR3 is TGTGCCAGCAGCCGGGAAGGGTGGGGAAATGGCTACACCTTC.

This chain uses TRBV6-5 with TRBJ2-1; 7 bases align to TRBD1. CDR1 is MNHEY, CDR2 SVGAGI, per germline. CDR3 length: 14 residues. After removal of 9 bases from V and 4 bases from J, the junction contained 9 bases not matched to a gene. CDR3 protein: CASSRGQRYNEQFF. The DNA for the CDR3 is TGTGCCAGTTCTCGGGGACAGAGGTACAATGAGCAGTTCTTC.

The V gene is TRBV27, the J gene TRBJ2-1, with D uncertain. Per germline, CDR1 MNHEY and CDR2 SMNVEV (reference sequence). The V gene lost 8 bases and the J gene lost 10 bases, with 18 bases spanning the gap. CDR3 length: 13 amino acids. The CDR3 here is CASSYSPVKEQFF. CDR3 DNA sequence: TGTGCCAGCTCATATAGCCCGGTGAAGGAGCAGTTCTTC.

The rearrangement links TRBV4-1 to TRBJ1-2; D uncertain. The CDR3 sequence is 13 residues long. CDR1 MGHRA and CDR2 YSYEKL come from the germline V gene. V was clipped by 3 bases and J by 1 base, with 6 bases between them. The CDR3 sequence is CASSHTDNYGYTF. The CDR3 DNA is TGCGCCAGCAGCCATACTGATAACTATGGCTACACCTTC.

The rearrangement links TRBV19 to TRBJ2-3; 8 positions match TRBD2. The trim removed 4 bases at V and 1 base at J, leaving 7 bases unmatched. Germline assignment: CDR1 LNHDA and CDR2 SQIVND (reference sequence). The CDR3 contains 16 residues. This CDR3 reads CASSKASGLGTDTQYF. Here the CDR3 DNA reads TGTGCCAGTAGTAAGGCTAGCGGGTTGGGCACAGATACGCAGTATTTT.